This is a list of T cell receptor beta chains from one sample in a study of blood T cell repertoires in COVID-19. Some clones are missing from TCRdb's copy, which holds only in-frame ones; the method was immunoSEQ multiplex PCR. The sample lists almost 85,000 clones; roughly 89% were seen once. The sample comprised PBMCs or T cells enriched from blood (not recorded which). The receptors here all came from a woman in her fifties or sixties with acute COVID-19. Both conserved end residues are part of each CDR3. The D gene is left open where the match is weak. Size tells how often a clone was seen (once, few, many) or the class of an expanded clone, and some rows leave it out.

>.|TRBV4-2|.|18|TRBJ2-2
TGTGCCAGCAGCCAAGAATATAAAAGGCGGGGGCGGACCGGGGAGCTGTTTTTT
CASSQEYKRRGRTGELFF
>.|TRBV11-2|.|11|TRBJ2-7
TGTGCCAGCAGCCGGGGGTACGAGCAGTACTTC
CASSRGYEQYF
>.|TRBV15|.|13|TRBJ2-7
TGTGCCACCAGCGACCAGGGTTTGTACGAGCAGTACTTC
CATSDQGLYEQYF
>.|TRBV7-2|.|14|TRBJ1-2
TGTGCCAGCAGGTCCGGGAGGACAACGTATGGCTACACCTTC
CASRSGRTTYGYTF
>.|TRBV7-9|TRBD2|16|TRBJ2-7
TGTGCCAGCAGGGAACTAGCGGGAGGACGGGAGCGGGAGCAGTACTTC
CASRELAGGREREQYF
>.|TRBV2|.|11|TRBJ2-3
TGTGCCAGCAGTGATACTATTCCGCAGTATTTT
CASSDTIPQYF
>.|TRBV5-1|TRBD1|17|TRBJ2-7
TGCGCCAGCAGCTTGGATGGACAGGACTTTTACTCCTACGAGCAGTACTTC
CASSLDGQDFYSYEQYF
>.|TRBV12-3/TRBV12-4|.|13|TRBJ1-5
TGTGCCAGCAGTCAAAGGGGGAGTCAGCCCCAGCATTTT
CASSQRGSQPQHF
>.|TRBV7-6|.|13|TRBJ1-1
TGTGCCAGCAGCTTAGTAGAGAACACTGAAGCTTTCTTT
CASSLVENTEAFF
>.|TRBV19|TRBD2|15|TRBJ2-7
TGTGCCAGTAGTATAACGACTAGCGGGAGTGGTGAGCAGTACTTC
CASSITTSGSGEQYF
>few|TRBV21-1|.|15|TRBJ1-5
TGTGCCAGCATCCTGTTAGACAGGGGGAGACTGCCCCAGCATTTT
CASILLDRGRLPQHF
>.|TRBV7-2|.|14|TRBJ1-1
TGTGCCAGCAGCCCCGTGGGCAGGCGCTCTGAAGCTTTCTTT
CASSPVGRRSEAFF
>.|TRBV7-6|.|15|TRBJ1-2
TGTGCCAGCAGCTGGGCCAGGGATCCTAACTATGGCTACACCTTC
CASSWARDPNYGYTF
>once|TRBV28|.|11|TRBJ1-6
TGTGCCAGCAGTTTTCGGTCACCCCTCCACTTT
CASSFRSPLHF
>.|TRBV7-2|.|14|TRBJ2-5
TGTGCCAGCAGCTTAGGTGGGAGAAGAGAGACCCAGTACTTC
CASSLGGRRETQYF
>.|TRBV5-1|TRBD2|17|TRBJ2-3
TGCGCCAGCAGCTTGGTCGGGACTAGCGGGAGCACAGATACGCAGTATTTT
CASSLVGTSGSTDTQYF
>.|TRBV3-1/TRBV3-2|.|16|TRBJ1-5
TGTGCCAGCAGCCAAGAGGCCGGGGGAGGGAGTCAGCCCCAGCATTTT
CASSQEAGGGSQPQHF
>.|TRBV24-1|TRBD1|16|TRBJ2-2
TGTGCCACCAGTCTCCATAGGACAGGGGTCACCGGGGAGCTGTTTTTT
CATSLHRTGVTGELFF
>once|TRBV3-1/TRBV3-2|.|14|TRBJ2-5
TGTGCCAGCAGCCAAGATATCACCGGAGAGACCCAGTACTTC
CASSQDITGETQYF
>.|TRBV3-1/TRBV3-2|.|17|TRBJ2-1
TGTGCCAGCAGCCATCAAATTCTAGGTCTCCCCTCGAATGAGCAGTTCTTC
CASSHQILGLPSNEQFF
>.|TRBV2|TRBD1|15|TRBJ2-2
TGTGCCAGCAGTACAACGACAGGGCTCACCGGGGAGCTGTTTTTT
CASSTTTGLTGELFF
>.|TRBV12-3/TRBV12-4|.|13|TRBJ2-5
TGTGCCAGCAGTCCTGGCCTGCAAGAGACCCAGTACTTC
CASSPGLQETQYF
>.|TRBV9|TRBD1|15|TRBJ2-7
TGTGCCAGCAGCGTAGAGGGGGGACAGGGGGCCTGGCGGTACTTC
CASSVEGGQGAWRYF
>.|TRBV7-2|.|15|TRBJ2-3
TGTGCCAGCAGCTCAGACTATCTAAGCACAGATACGCAGTATTTT
CASSSDYLSTDTQYF
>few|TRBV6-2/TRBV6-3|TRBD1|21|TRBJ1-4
TGTGCCAGCAGTTACTCACTCGCGCCGGGACAGCCTTTTTCGACTAATGAAAAACTGTTTTTT
CASSYSLAPGQPFSTNEKLFF
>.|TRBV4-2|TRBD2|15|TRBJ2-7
TGTGCCAGCAGCCCAAGGGCTAGCGGGTCCTACGAGCAGTACTTC
CASSPRASGSYEQYF
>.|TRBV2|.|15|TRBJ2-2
TGTGCCAGCAGCCCTGGCATCCCAGGAGGCGGGGAGCTGTTTTTT
CASSPGIPGGGELFF
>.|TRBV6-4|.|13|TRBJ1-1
TGTGCCAGCAGAAAGGACAGAGACACTGAAGCTTTCTTT
CASRKDRDTEAFF
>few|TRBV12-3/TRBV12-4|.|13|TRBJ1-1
TGTGCCAGCAGTTTACAGGCGAGCACTGAAGCTTTCTTT
CASSLQASTEAFF
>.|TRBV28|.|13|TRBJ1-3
TGTGCCATCTTCCCTGGGGGGGGAAACACCATATATTTT
CAIFPGGGNTIYF
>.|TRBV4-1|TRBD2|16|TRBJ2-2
TGCGCCAGCAGCCAGGAGACGGGACTAGCCGCCGGGGAGCTGTTTTTT
CASSQETGLAAGELFF
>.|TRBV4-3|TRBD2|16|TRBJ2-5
TGCGCCAGCAGCCAGGGACTAGCGGGAGATCAAGAGACCCAGTACTTC
CASSQGLAGDQETQYF
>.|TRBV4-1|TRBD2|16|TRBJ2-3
TGCGCCAGCAGCCAAGAGAAGCGGGGTTACACAGATACGCAGTATTTT
CASSQEKRGYTDTQYF
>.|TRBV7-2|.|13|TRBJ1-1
TGTGCCAGCAGCTTAACAGGGAACACTGAAGCTTTCTTT
CASSLTGNTEAFF
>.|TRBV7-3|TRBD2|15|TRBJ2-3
TGTGCCAGCAGCTTAGGCGGGAGTATGGCAGATACGCAGTATTTT
CASSLGGSMADTQYF
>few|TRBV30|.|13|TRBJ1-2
TGTGCCCTTCGGCGGGGTTTTAACTATGGCTACACCTTC
CALRRGFNYGYTF
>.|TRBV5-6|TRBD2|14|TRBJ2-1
TGTGCCAGCCAAGGGACTAGCGGTAACAATGAGCAGTTCTTC
CASQGTSGNNEQFF
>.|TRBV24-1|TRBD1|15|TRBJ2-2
TGTGCCACCAGTGATCCGACAGGGGGTGGCAGGGAGCTGTTTTTT
CATSDPTGGGRELFF